This T cell receptor beta chain came from a study of CD8+ T cells in alopecia areata. Following RNA extraction, reverse transcription yielded cDNA that acted as the sequencing template. The method was immunoSEQ multiplex PCR; TCRdb's version includes in-frame clones alone and lacks a portion of them. The sample contains 210,000 or so clones, more than 55% of which appear only once. Study outcomes and limitations: Scalp clonality and expanded CD8+ clones among the top 100 fell significantly with tofacitinib.

Treatment given: oral pan-JAK inhibitor, 5-10 mg twice daily. Notes on this clone: Its target is unknown.

The germline V gene encodes CDR1 SNHLY and CDR2 FYNNEI. V shed 4 bases and J 1 base; nucleotides not matched to a gene: 0. This CDR3 region has 15 residues. This sample comprised CD4+ T cells sorted from blood, obtained around week 46, from a patient treated with tofacitinib. The receptor comes from a human donor with alopecia areata. The chain links TRBV2 to TRBJ2-2; 10 nucleotides match TRBD2. The CDR3 here is CASSGLAGNTGELFF. The CDR3 DNA follows: TGTGCCAGCAGTGGACTAGCGGGGAACACCGGGGAGCTGTTTTTT.